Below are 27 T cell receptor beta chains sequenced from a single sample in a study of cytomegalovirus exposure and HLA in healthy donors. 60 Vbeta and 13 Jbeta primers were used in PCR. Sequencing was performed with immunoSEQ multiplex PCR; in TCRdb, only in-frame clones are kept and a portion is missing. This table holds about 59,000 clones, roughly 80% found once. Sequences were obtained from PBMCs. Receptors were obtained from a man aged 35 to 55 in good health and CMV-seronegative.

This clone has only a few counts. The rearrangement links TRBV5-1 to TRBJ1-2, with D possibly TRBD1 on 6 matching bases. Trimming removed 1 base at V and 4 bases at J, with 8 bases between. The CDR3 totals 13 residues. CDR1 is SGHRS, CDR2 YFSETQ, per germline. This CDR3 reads CASSLSGAYGYTF. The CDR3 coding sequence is TGCGCCAGCAGCTTGTCAGGGGCCTATGGCTACACCTTC.

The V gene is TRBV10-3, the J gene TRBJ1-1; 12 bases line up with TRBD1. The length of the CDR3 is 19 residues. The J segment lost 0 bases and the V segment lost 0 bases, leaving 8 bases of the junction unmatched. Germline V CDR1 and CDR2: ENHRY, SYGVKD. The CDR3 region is CAISESALGTGGMNTEAFF. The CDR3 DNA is TGTGCCATCAGTGAGTCTGCTTTGGGGACAGGGGGCATGAACACTGAAGCTTTCTTT.

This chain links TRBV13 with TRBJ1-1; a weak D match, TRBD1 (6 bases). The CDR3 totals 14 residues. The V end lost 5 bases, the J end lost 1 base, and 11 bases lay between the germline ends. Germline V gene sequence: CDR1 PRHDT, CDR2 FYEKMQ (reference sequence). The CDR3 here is CASSNWGPNTEAFF. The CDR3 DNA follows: TGTGCCAGCAGCAACTGGGGGCCGAACACTGAAGCTTTCTTT. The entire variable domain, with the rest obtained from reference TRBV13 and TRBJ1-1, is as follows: AAGVIQSPRHLIKEKRETATLKCYPIPRHDTVYWYQQGPGQDPQFLISFYEKMQSDKGSIPDRFSAQQFSDYHSELNMSSLELGDSALYFCASSNWGPNTEAFFGQGTRLTVV.

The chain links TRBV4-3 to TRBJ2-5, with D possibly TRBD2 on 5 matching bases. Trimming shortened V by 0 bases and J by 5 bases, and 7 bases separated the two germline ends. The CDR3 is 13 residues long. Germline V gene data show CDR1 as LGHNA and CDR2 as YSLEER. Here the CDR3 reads CASSQEAGETQYF. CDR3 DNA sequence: TGCGCCAGCAGCCAAGAGGCGGGCGAGACCCAGTACTTC.

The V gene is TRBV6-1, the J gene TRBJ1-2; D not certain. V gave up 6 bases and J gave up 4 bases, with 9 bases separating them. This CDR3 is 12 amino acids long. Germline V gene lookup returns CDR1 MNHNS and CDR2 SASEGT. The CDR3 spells CASRGGIYGYTF. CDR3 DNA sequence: TGTGCCAGCAGAGGAGGGATCTATGGCTACACCTTC.

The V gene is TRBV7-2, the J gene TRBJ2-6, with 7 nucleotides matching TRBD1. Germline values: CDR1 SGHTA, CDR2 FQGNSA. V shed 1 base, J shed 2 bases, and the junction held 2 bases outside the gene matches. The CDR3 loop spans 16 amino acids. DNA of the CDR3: TGTGCCAGCAGCTTAGTACAGGGGACTGGGGCCAACGTCCTGACTTTC. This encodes CASSLVQGTGANVLTF.

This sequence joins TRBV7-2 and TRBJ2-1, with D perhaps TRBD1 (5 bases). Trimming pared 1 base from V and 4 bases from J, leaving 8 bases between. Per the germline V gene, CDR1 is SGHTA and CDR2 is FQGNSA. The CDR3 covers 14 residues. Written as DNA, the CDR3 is TGTGCCAGCAGCTTAGAGGCAGGGTACAATGAGCAGTTCTTC. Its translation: CASSLEAGYNEQFF.

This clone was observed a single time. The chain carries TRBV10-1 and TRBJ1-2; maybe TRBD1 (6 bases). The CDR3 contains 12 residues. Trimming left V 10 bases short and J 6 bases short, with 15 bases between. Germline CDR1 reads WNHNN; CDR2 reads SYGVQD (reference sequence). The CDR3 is CATRTVQDGYTF. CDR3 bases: TGCGCCACTAGGACAGTTCAGGATGGCTACACCTTC.

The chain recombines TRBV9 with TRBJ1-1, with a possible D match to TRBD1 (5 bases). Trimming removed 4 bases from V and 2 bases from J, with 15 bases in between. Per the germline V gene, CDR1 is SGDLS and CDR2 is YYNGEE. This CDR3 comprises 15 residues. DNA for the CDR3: TGTGCCAGCAGCCGTAGACAGCAGGAAAACACTGAAGCTTTCTTT. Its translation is CASSRRQQENTEAFF.

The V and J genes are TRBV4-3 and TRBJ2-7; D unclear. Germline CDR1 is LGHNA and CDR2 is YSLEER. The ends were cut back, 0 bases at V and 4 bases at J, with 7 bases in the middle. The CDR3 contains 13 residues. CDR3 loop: CASSQDVSYEQYF. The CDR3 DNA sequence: TGCGCCAGCAGCCAAGACGTTTCGTACGAGCAGTACTTC.

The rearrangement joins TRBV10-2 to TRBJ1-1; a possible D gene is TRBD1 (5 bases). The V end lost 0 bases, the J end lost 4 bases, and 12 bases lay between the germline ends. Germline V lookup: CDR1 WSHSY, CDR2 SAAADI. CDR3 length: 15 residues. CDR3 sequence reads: CASSESGASSTEAFF. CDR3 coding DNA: TGCGCCAGCAGTGAGTCAGGGGCTAGTAGCACTGAAGCTTTCTTT.

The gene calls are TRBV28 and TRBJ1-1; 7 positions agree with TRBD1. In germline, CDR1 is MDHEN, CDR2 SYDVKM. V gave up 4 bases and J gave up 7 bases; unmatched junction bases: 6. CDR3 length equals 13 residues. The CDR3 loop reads CASSSGQKNEAFF. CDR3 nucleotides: TGTGCCAGCAGTTCGGGACAGAAGAATGAAGCTTTCTTT.

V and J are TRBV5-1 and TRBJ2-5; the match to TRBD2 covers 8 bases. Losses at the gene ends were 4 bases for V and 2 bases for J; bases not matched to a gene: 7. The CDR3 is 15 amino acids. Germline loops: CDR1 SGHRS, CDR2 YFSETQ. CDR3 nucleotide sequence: TGCGCCAGCAGCACTGGGACTAGGACACAAGAGACCCAGTACTTC. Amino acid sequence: CASSTGTRTQETQYF.

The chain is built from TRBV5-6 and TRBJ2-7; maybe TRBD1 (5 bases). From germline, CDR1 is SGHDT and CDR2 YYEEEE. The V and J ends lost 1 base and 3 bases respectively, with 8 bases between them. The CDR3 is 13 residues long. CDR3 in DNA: TGTGCCAGCAGCTTGTTGACAGACTACGAGCAGTACTTC. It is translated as CASSLLTDYEQYF.

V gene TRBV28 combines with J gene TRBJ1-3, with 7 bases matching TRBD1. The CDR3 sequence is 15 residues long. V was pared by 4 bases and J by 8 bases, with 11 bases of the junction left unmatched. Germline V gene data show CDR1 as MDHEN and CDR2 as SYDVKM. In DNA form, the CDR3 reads TGTGCCAGCAGTTCGAGACAGGGAGGTGTGGACACCATATATTTT. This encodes CASSSRQGGVDTIYF.

The CDR3 loop is CASSLGADYGYTF. CDR3 bases: TGTGCCAGCAGCTTGGGGGCAGACTATGGCTACACCTTC. The chain recombines TRBV5-6 with TRBJ1-2; D is unresolved. Germline CDR1 SGHDT, CDR2 YYEEEE. This CDR3 is built from 13 residues. V dropped 0 bases and J dropped 3 bases, with 6 bases sitting between them.

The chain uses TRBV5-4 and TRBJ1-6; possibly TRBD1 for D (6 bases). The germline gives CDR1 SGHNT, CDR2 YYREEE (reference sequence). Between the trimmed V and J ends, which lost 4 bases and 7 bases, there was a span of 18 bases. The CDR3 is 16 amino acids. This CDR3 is CASSSPGDSRNSPLHF. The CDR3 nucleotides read TGTGCCAGCAGCAGTCCAGGGGATTCCCGCAATTCACCCCTCCACTTT.

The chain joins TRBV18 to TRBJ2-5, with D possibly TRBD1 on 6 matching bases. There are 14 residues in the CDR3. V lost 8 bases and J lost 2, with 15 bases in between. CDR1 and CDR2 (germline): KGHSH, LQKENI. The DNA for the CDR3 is TGTGCCAGCCAAGACCGGGACACTCAAGAGACCCAGTACTTC. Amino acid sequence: CASQDRDTQETQYF.

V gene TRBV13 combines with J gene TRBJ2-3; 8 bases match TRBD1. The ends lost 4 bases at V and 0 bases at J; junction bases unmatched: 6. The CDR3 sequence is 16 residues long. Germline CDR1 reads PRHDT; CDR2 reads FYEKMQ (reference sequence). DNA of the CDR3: TGTGCCAGCAGCTCACGGGGACAGGATAGCACAGATACGCAGTATTTT. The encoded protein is CASSSRGQDSTDTQYF.

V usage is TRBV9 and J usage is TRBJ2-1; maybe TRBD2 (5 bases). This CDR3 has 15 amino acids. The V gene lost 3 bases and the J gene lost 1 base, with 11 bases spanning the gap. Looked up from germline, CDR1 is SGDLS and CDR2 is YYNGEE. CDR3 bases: TGTGCCAGCAGCGCAGATACTAGATCCTACAATGAGCAGTTCTTC. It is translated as CASSADTRSYNEQFF.

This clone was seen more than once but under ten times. CDR3 region: CASLLQRDRPGGYTF. CDR3 nucleotide sequence: TGTGCCAGCCTTCTTCAGCGGGACAGGCCGGGAGGCTACACCTTC. The chain is built from TRBV6-1 and TRBJ1-2; 8 nucleotides match TRBD1. Germline-derived CDR1 and CDR2 are MNHNS and SASEGT. Losses at the gene ends were 8 bases for V and 8 bases for J; bases not matched to a gene: 16. The CDR3 loop spans 15 amino acids.

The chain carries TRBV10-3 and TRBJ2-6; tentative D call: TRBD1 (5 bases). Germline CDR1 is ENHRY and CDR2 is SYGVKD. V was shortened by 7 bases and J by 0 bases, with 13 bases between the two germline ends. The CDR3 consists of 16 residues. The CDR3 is CAIMGRASSGANVLTF. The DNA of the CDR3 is TGTGCCATCATGGGCAGGGCAAGCTCTGGGGCCAACGTCCTGACTTTC.

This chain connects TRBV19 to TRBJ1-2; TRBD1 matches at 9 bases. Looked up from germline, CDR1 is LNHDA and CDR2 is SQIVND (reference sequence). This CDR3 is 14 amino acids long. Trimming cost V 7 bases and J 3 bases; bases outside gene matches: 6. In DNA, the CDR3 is TGTGCCAGTACGGAACAGGGGGCCGACTATGGCTACACCTTC. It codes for CASTEQGADYGYTF.

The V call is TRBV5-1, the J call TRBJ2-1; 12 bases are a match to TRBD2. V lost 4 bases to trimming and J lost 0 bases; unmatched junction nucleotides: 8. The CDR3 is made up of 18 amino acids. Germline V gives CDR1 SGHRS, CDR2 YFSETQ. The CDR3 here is CASSTRTSGASSYNEQFF. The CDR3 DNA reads TGCGCCAGCAGCACACGGACTAGCGGGGCTAGCTCCTACAATGAGCAGTTCTTC.

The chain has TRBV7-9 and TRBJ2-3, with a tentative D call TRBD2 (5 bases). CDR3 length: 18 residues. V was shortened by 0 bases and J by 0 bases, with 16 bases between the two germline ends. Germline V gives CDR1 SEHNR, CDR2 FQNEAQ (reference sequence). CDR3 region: CASSLAVAGLSSTDTQYF. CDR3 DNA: TGTGCCAGCAGCTTAGCCGTGGCAGGACTCTCGAGCACAGATACGCAGTATTTT. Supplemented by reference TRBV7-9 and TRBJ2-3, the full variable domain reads DTGVSQNPRHKITKRGQNVTFRCDPISEHNRLYWYRQTLGQGPEFLTYFQNEAQLEKSRLLSDRFSAERPKGSFSTLEIQRTEQGDSAMYLCASSLAVAGLSSTDTQYFGPGTRLTVL.

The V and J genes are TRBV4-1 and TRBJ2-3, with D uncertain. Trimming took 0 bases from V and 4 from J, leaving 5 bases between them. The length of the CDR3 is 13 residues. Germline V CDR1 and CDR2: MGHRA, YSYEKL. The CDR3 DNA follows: TGCGCCAGCAGCCAAGAATACTCAGATACGCAGTATTTT. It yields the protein CASSQEYSDTQYF.

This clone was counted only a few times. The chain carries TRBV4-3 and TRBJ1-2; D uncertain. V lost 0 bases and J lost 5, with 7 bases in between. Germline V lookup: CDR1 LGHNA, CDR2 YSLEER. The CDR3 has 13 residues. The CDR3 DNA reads TGCGCCAGCAGCCAAGATGAGGGTTATGGCTACACCTTC. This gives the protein CASSQDEGYGYTF.